This T cell receptor (beta chain) comes out of a study of CD8 T cells in Susac syndrome. CD8+ and CD4+ T cells from blood underwent TCR beta sequencing. In the multiple sclerosis control group, patients were treatment-naive and had stable or active relapsing-remitting disease. V lost 6 bases and J lost 4; bases outside the gene matches: 7. Germline CDR1 MNHEY, CDR2 SVGAGI. This CDR3 comprises 14 residues. RNA amounts of roughly 0.45 to 1 ug underwent reverse transcription with random hexamers. From the immunoSEQ multiplex PCR reads, TCRdb called clonotypes with MiXCR, one entry per CDR3 protein. This table has roughly 200,000 distinct CDR3 sequences, just under 95% appearing once.

Sample: CD4+ T cells from PBMCs. The chain has TRBV6-5 and TRBJ2-7; 9 positions match TRBD2. The receptor's source is a human donor with multiple sclerosis. The CDR3 sequence is CASSNGLAGYEQYV. CDR3 nucleotides: TGTGCCAGCAGCAACGGCCTAGCGGGGTACGAGCAGTACGTC.